These 4 T cell receptor beta chains share one sample of origin, sequenced in a study of cytomegalovirus exposure and HLA in healthy donors (dated by TCRdb to about 2017). The library was obtained by the immunoSEQ multiplex PCR assay. A mixture of 60 forward primers for TCR Vbeta segments and 13 reverse primers for TCR Jbeta segments was used in the multiplex PCR. In its TCRdb copy, this immuneACCESS table keeps in-frame sequences only and misses some clones. Where compared with another copy, unresolved V genes explain less than half of these, and the others have no known cause. Here the sample has about 160,000 clones; approximately 83% occur a single time. Of the sample, more than 1% is held by the ten largest clones. Sequencing was carried out using PBMCs. The receptors stem from a boy aged 2 to 9 in good health and CMV-seronegative.

V usage is TRBV5-8 and J usage is TRBJ1-5; 7 nucleotides agree with TRBD1. V lost 3 bases, J lost 5 bases, and 2 bases stayed unmatched. CDR3 size: 13 residues. Per germline, CDR1 SGHTS and CDR2 YDEGEE. CDR3 region: CASSSRGDQPQHF. The CDR3 DNA reads TGTGCCAGCAGCTCCAGGGGGGATCAGCCCCAGCATTTT.

The genes are TRBV5-1 and TRBJ2-7, with 9 nucleotides matching TRBD2. V shed 4 bases, J shed 5 bases, and the junction held 7 bases outside the gene matches. The germline V gene encodes CDR1 SGHRS and CDR2 YFSETQ. This CDR3 is 14 amino acids long. CDR3 in amino acids: CASSPGLASHEQYF. The CDR3 DNA is TGCGCCAGCAGCCCGGGACTAGCCTCTCACGAGCAGTACTTC.

This chain connects TRBV11-3 to TRBJ2-1, with D unresolved. The CDR3 length is 15 residues. Germline V lookup: CDR1 SGHNT, CDR2 YENEEA. V lost 1 base and J 0 bases, leaving 7 bases between the germline ends. The CDR3 region is CASSLGYSSYNEQFF. Written as DNA, the CDR3 is TGTGCCAGCAGCTTAGGGTATAGCTCCTACAATGAGCAGTTCTTC.

V is TRBV4-2 and J is TRBJ2-7, with TRBD2 identical over 10 bases. The germline CDR1 and CDR2 sequences are LGHNA and YNFKEQ. The CDR3 has 15 amino acids. After removal of 0 bases from V and 4 bases from J, the junction contained 3 bases not matched to a gene. The DNA of the CDR3 is TGTGCCAGCAGCCAAGAAGCGGGAGGGGTATACGAGCAGTACTTC. Translating gives CASSQEAGGVYEQYF.